What follows is one T cell receptor (beta chain) and its context. Profiled with immunoSEQ multiplex PCR; TCRdb holds only in-frame clones, not every one. The sample lists 84,000 or so clones, more than 75% occurring once. The entry originates in a study of OX40 agonist ivuxolimab in advanced cancers. About the study: The dose-escalation cohort had hepatocellular carcinoma, melanoma, renal cell or head and neck cancer. Participants, approximately 83% male, averaged approximately 60 years of age, ranging from roughly 20 to 85.

The CDR3 is 14 residues long. Germline CDR1 reads MNHEY; CDR2 reads SMNVEV (reference sequence). V shed 7 bases and J shed 2 bases, with 15 bases lying between them. This sample comprised CD4+ or CD8+ T cells sorted from blood, obtained in a trial of the OX40 agonist ivuxolimab. The genes are TRBV27 and TRBJ2-7; perhaps TRBD1 as D (6 bases). The receptor was isolated from an adult with an advanced solid tumor such as melanoma, head and neck, liver or kidney cancer. The CDR3 DNA sequence: TGTGCCAGCAAGGTAAACAGGGACGCCTACGAGCAGTACTTC. It specifies CASKVNRDAYEQYF.